What follows are 25 T cell receptor beta chains derived from one specimen sequenced in a study of graft-versus-host responses after intestinal transplantation. Assay used: immunoSEQ multiplex PCR; TCRdb lists only in-frame clones, some missing. This table has about 59,000 clones, around 93% appearing once. These receptors' antigens are unknown. The material sequenced was unstimulated CD4+ T cells sorted from spleen or lymph node cells, taken before transplant. These receptors were collected from a human donor who was the organ donor for an intestinal transplant.

This clone showed up just once. This chain uses TRBV6-5 with TRBJ1-6; D is possibly TRBD1 (6 bases). CDR3 length: 13 amino acids. Germline CDR1 MNHEY, CDR2 SVGAGI. Trimming removed 7 bases at V and 7 bases at J, with 11 bases between. CDR3 DNA: TGTGCCAGCACCCCCAGGGGCAATTCACCCCTCCACTTT. Translated: CASTPRGNSPLHF.

The rearrangement joins TRBV4-3 to TRBJ1-1; unclear D gene. The V gene lost 2 bases and the J gene lost 0 bases, with 10 bases spanning the gap. CDR1 is LGHNA and CDR2 is YSLEER in the germline V gene. This CDR3 region has 15 residues. The CDR3 protein is CASSQLPAMNTEAFF. CDR3 nucleotides: TGCGCCAGCAGCCAACTCCCAGCGATGAACACTGAAGCTTTCTTT.

The V and J genes are TRBV11-3 and TRBJ2-2; D gene ambiguous. CDR3 length: 14 residues. The germline gives CDR1 SGHNT, CDR2 YENEEA. Trimming removed 0 bases at V and 5 bases at J, with 7 bases between. CDR3 DNA sequence: TGTGCCAGCAGCTTAGAGGCAGCGACCGGGGAGCTGTTTTTT. Its translation is CASSLEAATGELFF.

This chain joins TRBV7-2 and TRBJ2-1; D is uncertain. CDR3 length equals 11 residues. V was cut by 7 bases and J by 7 bases, with 8 bases left in between. Germline-derived CDR1 and CDR2 are SGHTA and FQGNSA. The CDR3 loop reads CASTDGNEQFF. CDR3 nucleotide sequence: TGTGCCAGCACCGACGGAAATGAGCAGTTCTTC.

This chain joins TRBV6-5 and TRBJ1-3; the D is unclear. This CDR3 contains 14 residues. V lost 7 bases, J lost 0 bases, and 10 bases lay in between. Germline V gene lookup returns CDR1 MNHEY and CDR2 SVGAGI. The CDR3 nucleotides read TGTGCCAGCAAGGAGGCGCGCTCTGGAAACACCATATATTTT. It translates to CASKEARSGNTIYF.

The J gene is TRBJ1-3, the V gene TRBV5-3, with D hard to call. Being an ORF, TRBV5-3 has a function that is uncertain. V lost 1 base to trimming and J lost 0 bases, with 14 bases between them. The CDR3 length is 17 residues. The CDR3 DNA follows: TGTGCCAGAAGCTTGATAGCATTGGCTTACTCTGGAAACACCATATATTTT. This sequence encodes CARSLIALAYSGNTIYF.

This clone showed up just a few times. CDR3 residues: CASSLAGTVGNTIYF. The CDR3 DNA sequence: TGCGCCAGCAGCTTGGCCGGGACAGTCGGAAACACCATATATTTT. The chain couples TRBV5-1 to TRBJ1-3; 7 bases match TRBD1. The J segment lost 4 bases and the V segment lost 0 bases, leaving 4 bases of the junction unmatched. This CDR3 is 15 amino acids long. Germline CDR1 and CDR2: SGHRS and YFSETQ.

This chain links TRBV28 with TRBJ1-1; no definite D call. The V end was cut by 11 bases, the J end by 6 bases, with 22 bases between. Germline V lookup: CDR1 MDHEN, CDR2 SYDVKM. The CDR3 length is 14 residues. For the CDR3, the DNA is TGTGCCTCCAAAGTACAAGGAATGCAAGCTGAAGCTTTCTTT. As protein: CASKVQGMQAEAFF.

The chain links TRBV7-9 to TRBJ2-7; the D gene is possibly TRBD1 (5 bases). CDR3 length: 11 amino acids. Trimming took off 3 bases at V and 6 bases at J, with 6 bases between the two ends. The germline V gene encodes CDR1 SEHNR and CDR2 FQNEAQ (reference sequence). The CDR3 coding sequence is TGTGCCAGCAGCTTGGACACCGAGCAGTACTTC. It specifies CASSLDTEQYF.

The J gene is TRBJ1-6, the V gene TRBV19, with no clear D. The CDR3 has 14 residues. The germline gives CDR1 LNHDA, CDR2 SQIVND (reference sequence). Trimming cost V 5 bases and J 8 bases, with 13 bases left between them. DNA for the CDR3: TGTGCCAGTAGTGACGGATCTAACTATTCACCCCTCCACTTT. This gives the protein CASSDGSNYSPLHF.

The chain joins TRBV5-6 to TRBJ2-3; D remains ambiguous. The germline gives CDR1 SGHDT, CDR2 YYEEEE. Trimming shortened V by 1 base and J by 3 bases, and 3 bases separated the two germline ends. The CDR3 spans 12 residues. CDR3 nucleotides: TGTGCCAGCAGCTTGCCTACAGATACGCAGTATTTT. Amino acid sequence: CASSLPTDTQYF. The variable domain in full, completed from reference TRBV5-6 and TRBJ2-3, reads DAGVTQSPTHLIKTRGQQVTLRCSPKSGHDTVSWYQQALGQGPQFIFQYYEEEERQRGNFPDRFSGHQFPNYSSELNVNALLLGDSALYLCASSLPTDTQYFGPGTRLTVL.

This chain uses TRBV20-1 with TRBJ2-3; D call uncertain. Looked up from germline, CDR1 is DFQATT and CDR2 is SNEGSKA (reference sequence). The CDR3 extends over 11 amino acids. Between the trimmed V and J ends, which lost 5 bases and 5 bases, there was a span of 8 bases. CDR3 in DNA: TGCAGTGCTTTAACCGGAGATACGCAGTATTTT. This sequence encodes CSALTGDTQYF.

The chain carries TRBV2 and TRBJ1-6; the D gene is possibly TRBD1 (5 bases). V lost 4 bases, J lost 0 bases, and 16 bases lay in between. This CDR3 is 18 amino acids long. Germline CDR1 reads SNHLY; CDR2 reads FYNNEI. The CDR3 sequence: CASSGGVVRSSYNSPLHF. The CDR3 DNA is TGTGCCAGCAGTGGAGGGGTTGTACGGAGCTCCTATAATTCACCCCTCCACTTT. The complete variable domain, with remaining parts taken from reference TRBV2 and TRBJ1-6, reads EPEVTQTPSHQVTQMGQEVILRCVPISNHLYFYWYRQILGQKVEFLVSFYNNEISEKSEIFDDQFSVERPDGSNFTLKIRSTKLEDSAMYFCASSGGVVRSSYNSPLHFGNGTRLTVT.

The V gene is TRBV25-1, the J gene TRBJ1-4, with D perhaps matching TRBD1 (5 bases). The CDR3 is 15 residues long. CDR1 MGHDK and CDR2 SYGVNS come from the germline V gene. V lost 3 bases to trimming and J lost 1 base, with 9 bases between them. The CDR3 region is CASSDQGKTNEKLFF. As DNA, the CDR3 is TGTGCCAGCAGTGACCAGGGAAAAACTAATGAAAAACTGTTTTTT. The full variable domain, in which reference TRBV25-1 and TRBJ1-4 provide the parts outside the CDR3, is EADIYQTPRYLVIGTGKKITLECSQTMGHDKMYWYQQDPGMELHLIHYSYGVNSTEKGDLSSESTVSRIRTEHFPLTLESARPSHTSQYLCASSDQGKTNEKLFFGSGTQLSVL.

The J gene is TRBJ1-3, the V gene TRBV4-2; no reliable D call. The germline V and J ends were trimmed by 4 bases and 0 bases, with 1 base remaining between them. The CDR3 spans 12 residues. The germline V gene has CDR1 LGHNA and CDR2 YNFKEQ. CDR3: CASSLSGNTIYF. The CDR3 nucleotides read TGTGCCAGCAGCCTCTCTGGAAACACCATATATTTT.

CDR3: CAWSPSGDNEQFF. The DNA for the CDR3 is TGTGCCTGGAGTCCCTCGGGGGACAATGAGCAGTTCTTC. The chain carries TRBV30 and TRBJ2-1; maybe TRBD2 (6 bases). Germline V gene sequence: CDR1 GTSNPN, CDR2 SVGIG (reference sequence). The CDR3 contains 13 residues. V dropped 2 bases and J dropped 5 bases, with 10 bases sitting between them.

The chain joins TRBV6-6 to TRBJ1-6, with TRBD1 matching over 10 bases. The germline V gene has CDR1 MNHNY and CDR2 SVGAGI (reference sequence). The CDR3 consists of 15 residues. Trimming removed 2 bases from V and 13 bases from J; junction bases left unmatched: 8. The CDR3: CASSYHLGQGPPLHF. As DNA, the CDR3 is TGTGCCAGCAGTTACCACCTGGGACAGGGGCCCCCCCTCCACTTT.

V gene TRBV5-1 combines with J gene TRBJ2-1, with 13 nucleotides matching TRBD2. Germline CDR1 SGHRS, CDR2 YFSETQ. This CDR3 region has 17 residues. V shed 4 bases and J 5 bases; nucleotides not matched to a gene: 9. Written as DNA, the CDR3 is TGCGCCAGCAGCCGGACCGGACTAGCGGGGGTTAACAATGAGCAGTTCTTC. Translating it yields CASSRTGLAGVNNEQFF.

The rearrangement uses TRBV4-1 and TRBJ2-1; D remains unclear. Germline V gives CDR1 MGHRA, CDR2 YSYEKL. Trimming cost V 1 base and J 0 bases, with 10 bases left between them. The CDR3 spans 16 residues. For the CDR3, the DNA is TGCGCCAGCAGCCAAGGTACACGCTTCTCCTACAATGAGCAGTTCTTC. This gives the protein CASSQGTRFSYNEQFF.

The V gene is TRBV6-6, the J gene TRBJ1-5, with a possible D match to TRBD1 (6 bases). This CDR3 comprises 14 residues. Germline V gene sequence: CDR1 MNHNY, CDR2 SVGAGI (reference sequence). Trimming removed 5 bases from V and 5 bases from J, with 13 bases in between. CDR3 nucleotides: TGTGCCAGCAGTCTTAGGGGGATTTATCAGCCCCAGCATTTT. Protein: CASSLRGIYQPQHF.

V is TRBV4-2 and J is TRBJ2-3; 14 bases agree with TRBD2. The CDR3 is 18 residues long. Germline trimming cut 1 base from V and 1 base from J; bases unmatched to any gene: 4. Germline CDR1 is LGHNA and CDR2 is YNFKEQ. The DNA of the CDR3 is TGTGCCAGCAGCCAAGGACTAGCGGGGGGGCGGGGCACAGATACGCAGTATTTT. The encoded protein is CASSQGLAGGRGTDTQYF.

The rearrangement joins TRBV29-1 to TRBJ1-4; the D is unclear. The V and J ends lost 2 bases and 10 bases respectively, with 8 bases between them. Germline-derived CDR1 and CDR2 are SQVTM and ANQGSEA. The CDR3 has 11 residues. The CDR3 DNA reads as TGCAGCGTTGAATGGCGGCTAAAACTGTTTTTT. Its translation: CSVEWRLKLFF.

This rearrangement joins TRBV6-1 to TRBJ2-7; D gene unclear. The V end lost 8 bases, the J end lost 0 bases, and 14 bases lay between the germline ends. The CDR3 is 14 amino acids. Germline CDR1 MNHNS, CDR2 SASEGT. The chain's CDR3 is CASHALASSYEQYF. For the CDR3, the DNA is TGTGCCAGCCACGCCCTGGCGAGCTCCTACGAGCAGTACTTC.

V gene TRBV19 combines with J gene TRBJ1-5; TRBD1 matches at 7 bases. The V segment lost 6 bases and the J segment 0 bases; nucleotides outside the gene matches: 5. From germline, CDR1 is LNHDA and CDR2 SQIVND (reference sequence). The CDR3 length is 15 residues. CDR3 sequence (DNA): TGTGCCAGTAGACAGGGGCTATATAGCAATCAGCCCCAGCATTTT. Its translation is CASRQGLYSNQPQHF.

The chain employs TRBV5-5 and TRBJ2-7; the D gene is possibly TRBD1 (6 bases). CDR1 is SGHKS and CDR2 is YYEKEE in the germline V gene (reference sequence). The CDR3 length is 16 residues. V gave up 0 bases and J gave up 2 bases, with 15 bases separating them. The CDR3 bases are TGTGCCAGCAGCTTGGCTGTTCCACAGGGCCCCTACGAGCAGTACTTC. Residues: CASSLAVPQGPYEQYF.